Listed below are T cell receptor beta chains from one sample, sequenced in a study of OX40 agonist ivuxolimab in advanced cancers. Only in-frame clones appear in the TCRdb table, and some are missing; sequencing was by immunoSEQ multiplex PCR. The data show about 95,000 clones, 85% to 90% seen once. The material was CD4+ or CD8+ T cells sorted from blood, obtained in a trial of the OX40 agonist ivuxolimab. These receptors were obtained from an adult with an advanced solid tumor such as melanoma, head and neck, liver or kidney cancer. Each CDR3 is given with its conserved first and last residue. The order of the fields is CDR3 protein, CDR3 DNA, J gene, clone size, D gene, V gene. D genes are given only for firm matches. A clone size is listed for some rows: how often the clone was seen (once, few, many), or a class if it is expanded.

CAISWERDYEQYF TGTGCCATCAGTTGGGAGAGGGATTACGAGCAGTACTTC TRBJ2-7 NA NA TRBV10-3
CASSTPEQGNTEAFF TGTGCCAGTAGTACTCCCGAACAGGGGAACACTGAAGCTTTCTTT TRBJ1-1 NA NA TRBV19
CASSFLLGLGDTGELFF TGTGCCAGCAGTTTTCTCTTAGGACTAGGCGACACCGGGGAGCTGTTTTTT TRBJ2-2 NA TRBD2 TRBV27
CASSLPGGNQPQHF TGCGCCAGCTCCCTGCCCGGGGGCAATCAGCCCCAGCATTTT TRBJ1-5 NA NA TRBV10-2
CASSDRYEQYF TGTGCCAGCAGTGACCGTTACGAGCAGTACTTC TRBJ2-7 NA NA TRBV2
CASQRDTYYEQYF TGCGCCAGTCAGAGGGACACATACTACGAGCAGTACTTC TRBJ2-7 NA NA TRBV5-1
CASSDGTGERSNEKLFF TGTGCCAGCAGTGACGGGACAGGGGAAAGGTCTAATGAAAAACTGTTTTTT TRBJ1-4 NA TRBD1 TRBV6-4
CASSQAGKRTYEQYF TGTGCCAGCAGCCAAGCTGGAAAGCGGACCTACGAGCAGTACTTC TRBJ2-7 NA NA TRBV14
CASSLAGDGANVLTF TGTGCCAGCAGTTTAGCAGGGGATGGGGCCAACGTCCTGACTTTC TRBJ2-6 NA NA TRBV28
CASSRTYRGNAEAFF TGTGCCAGCAGCCGAACCTACAGGGGTAACGCTGAAGCTTTCTTT TRBJ1-1 NA TRBD1 TRBV5-6
CASSIGPGNEQFF TGTGCCAGTAGTATAGGCCCTGGTAATGAGCAGTTCTTC TRBJ2-1 NA NA TRBV19
CASSPNPGLAGNSYEQYF TGTGCCAGCTCACCCAATCCCGGGCTAGCGGGAAATTCCTACGAGCAGTACTTC TRBJ2-7 once TRBD2 TRBV18
CASSSTGEETQYF TGCGCCAGCAGCTCAACAGGGGAAGAGACCCAGTACTTC TRBJ2-5 NA TRBD1 TRBV5-1
CASSVRTGTNVLTF TGTGCCAGCAGCGTCCGGACTGGGACCAACGTCCTGACTTTC TRBJ2-6 NA NA TRBV9
CASSTYPGGENTEAFF TGTGCCAGCAGCACCTACCCCGGTGGAGAAAACACTGAAGCTTTCTTT TRBJ1-1 few NA TRBV9
CASTTVGGLNQPQHF TGTGCCAGCACCACCGTGGGAGGACTTAATCAGCCCCAGCATTTT TRBJ1-5 NA NA TRBV7-2
CASRPKQGAGNSPLHF TGTGCCAGCAGGCCTAAACAGGGGGCGGGTAATTCACCCCTCCACTTT TRBJ1-6 NA TRBD1 TRBV5-8
CASSQALNRVGDEKLFF TGTGCCAGCAGCCAAGCCTTAAACAGGGTTGGGGATGAAAAACTGTTTTTT TRBJ1-4 NA NA TRBV4-2
CASSLEEKLFF TGTGCCAGCAGTTTAGAAGAAAAACTGTTTTTT TRBJ1-4 NA NA TRBV28
CSAHRGAETQYF TGCAGCGCCCATAGAGGGGCCGAGACCCAGTACTTC TRBJ2-5 NA NA TRBV29-1
CASSASGGQNTEAFF TGTGCCAGCAGCGCGTCCGGGGGGCAGAACACTGAAGCTTTCTTT TRBJ1-1 NA NA TRBV7-2
CASRPTGTGVRSGGNTIYF TGTGCCAGCAGGCCCACCGGGACAGGGGTTAGGTCTGGAGGAAACACCATATATTTT TRBJ1-3 NA TRBD1 TRBV7-9
CASSSPSTDTQYF TGTGCCAGCAGTTCCCCGAGCACAGATACGCAGTATTTT TRBJ2-3 once NA TRBV27
CASTLQGRTEAFF TGTGCCAGTACCTTACAGGGGAGGACTGAAGCTTTCTTT TRBJ1-1 NA TRBD1 TRBV19
CASSSERGSTGANVLTF TGTGCCAGCAGTTCGGAACGCGGGTCTACTGGGGCCAACGTCCTGACTTTC TRBJ2-6 NA NA TRBV28
CASSPSGEGYTF TGCGCCAGCAGCCCGTCAGGGGAAGGCTACACCTTC TRBJ1-2 NA NA TRBV5-1